The clone carrying this TCR beta chain has a single count. Its specificity is not known. This specimen belongs to a study of OX40 agonist ivuxolimab in advanced cancers. Overall study context: Patients undergoing dose escalation presented with hepatocellular carcinoma, melanoma, renal cell or head and neck cancer. Earlier anti-PD-1, anti-PD-L1 or anti-CTLA-4 therapy was permitted; 35% to 50% had received some. Partial responses were observed in three patients, of whom one had hepatocellular carcinoma and two had cutaneous melanoma. Study results and limitations: In the 0.1-3.0 mg/kg groups, partial responders showed among the lowest expansion.

Germline loops: CDR1 SGHNT, CDR2 YYREEE (reference sequence). V was pared by 3 bases and J by 2 bases, with 8 bases of the junction left unmatched. This CDR3 is 15 amino acids long. The protocol was immunoSEQ multiplex PCR, while the TCRdb copy is restricted to in-frame clones and leaves out a portion. The table has about 100,000 clones, around 93% seen once. The rearrangement joins TRBV5-4 to TRBJ2-7; TRBD2 matches 7 bases. The sequenced sample was CD4+ or CD8+ T cells sorted from blood, obtained in a trial of the OX40 agonist ivuxolimab. This sequence was found in an adult with an advanced solid tumor such as melanoma, head and neck, liver or kidney cancer. CDR3 nucleotides: TGTGCCAGCAGCTCCGCGAAAACTAGCGCCTACGAGCAGTACTTC. The encoded protein is CASSSAKTSAYEQYF. The entire variable domain, with the rest obtained from reference TRBV5-4 and TRBJ2-7, is as follows: ETGVTQSPTHLIKTRGQQVTLRCSSQSGHNTVSWYQQALGQGPQFIFQYYREEENGRGNFPPRFSGLQFPNYSSELNVNALELDDSALYLCASSSAKTSAYEQYFGPGTRLTVT.